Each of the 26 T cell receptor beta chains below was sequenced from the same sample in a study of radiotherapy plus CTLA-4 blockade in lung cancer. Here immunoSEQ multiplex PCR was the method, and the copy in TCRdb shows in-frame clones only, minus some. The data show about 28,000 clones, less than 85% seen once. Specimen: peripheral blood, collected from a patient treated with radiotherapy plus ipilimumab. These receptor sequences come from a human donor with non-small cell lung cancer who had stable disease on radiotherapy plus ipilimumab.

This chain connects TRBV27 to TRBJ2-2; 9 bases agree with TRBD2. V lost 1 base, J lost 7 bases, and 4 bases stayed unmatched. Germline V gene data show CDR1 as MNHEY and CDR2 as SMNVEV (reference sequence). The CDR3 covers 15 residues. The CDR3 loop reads CASSLYLAGNGELFF. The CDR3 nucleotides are TGTGCCAGCAGTTTATATCTAGCGGGGAACGGGGAGCTGTTTTTT.

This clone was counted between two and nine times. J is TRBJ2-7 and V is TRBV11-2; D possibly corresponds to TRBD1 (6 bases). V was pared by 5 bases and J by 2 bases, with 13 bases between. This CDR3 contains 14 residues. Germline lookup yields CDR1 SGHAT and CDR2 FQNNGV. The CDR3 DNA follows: TGTGCCAGCAGCCCACAACAGGGTCCCTACGAGCAGTACTTC. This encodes CASSPQQGPYEQYF.

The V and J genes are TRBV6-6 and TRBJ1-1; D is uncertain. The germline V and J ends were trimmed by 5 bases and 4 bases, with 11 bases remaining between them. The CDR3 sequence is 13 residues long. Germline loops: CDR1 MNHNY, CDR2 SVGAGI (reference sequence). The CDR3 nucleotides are TGTGCCAGCAGTCGAAAGGAGGGCACTGAAGCTTTCTTT. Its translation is CASSRKEGTEAFF.

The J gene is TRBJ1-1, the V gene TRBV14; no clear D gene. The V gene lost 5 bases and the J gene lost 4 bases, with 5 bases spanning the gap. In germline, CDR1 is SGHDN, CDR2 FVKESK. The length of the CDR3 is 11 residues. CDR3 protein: CASSMSTEAFF. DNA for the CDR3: TGTGCCAGCAGCATGAGCACTGAAGCTTTCTTT.

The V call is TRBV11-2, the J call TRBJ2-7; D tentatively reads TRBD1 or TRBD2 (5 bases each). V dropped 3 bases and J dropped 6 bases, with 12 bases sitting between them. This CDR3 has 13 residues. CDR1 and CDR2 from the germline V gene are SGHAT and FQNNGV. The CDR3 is CASSLGRWLEQYV. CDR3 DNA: TGTGCCAGCAGCTTGGGACGCTGGCTCGAGCAGTACGTC.

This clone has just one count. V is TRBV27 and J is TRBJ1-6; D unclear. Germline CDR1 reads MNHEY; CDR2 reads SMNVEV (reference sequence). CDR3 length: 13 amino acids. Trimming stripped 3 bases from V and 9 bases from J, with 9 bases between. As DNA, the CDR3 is TGTGCCAGCAGTTTTCAGGACTTTTCACCCCTCCACTTT. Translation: CASSFQDFSPLHF.

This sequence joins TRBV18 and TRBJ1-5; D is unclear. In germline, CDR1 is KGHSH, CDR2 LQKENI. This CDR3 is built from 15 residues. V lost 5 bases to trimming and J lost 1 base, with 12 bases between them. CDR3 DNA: TGTGCCAGCTCAGCTGCGTCCAGGAGCAATCAGCCCCAGCATTTT. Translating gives CASSAASRSNQPQHF.

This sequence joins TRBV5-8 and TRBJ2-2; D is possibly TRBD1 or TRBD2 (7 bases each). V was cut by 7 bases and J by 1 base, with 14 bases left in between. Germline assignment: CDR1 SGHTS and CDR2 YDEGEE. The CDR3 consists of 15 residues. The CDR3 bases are TGTGCCAGCGCCGGGGGGACAGTGAACACCGGGGAGCTGTTTTTT. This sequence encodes CASAGGTVNTGELFF. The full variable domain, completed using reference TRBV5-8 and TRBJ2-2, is EAGVTQSPTHLIKTRGQQATLRCSPISGHTSVYWYQQALGLGLQFLLWYDEGEERNRGNFPPRFSGRQFPNYSSELNVNALELEDSALYLCASAGGTVNTGELFFGEGSRLTVL.

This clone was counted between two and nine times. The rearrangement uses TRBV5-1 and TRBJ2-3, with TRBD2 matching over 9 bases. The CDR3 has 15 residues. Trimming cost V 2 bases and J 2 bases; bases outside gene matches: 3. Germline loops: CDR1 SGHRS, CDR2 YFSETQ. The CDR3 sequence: CASSFERGVTDTQYF. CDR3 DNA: TGCGCCAGCAGCTTCGAGCGGGGGGTCACAGATACGCAGTATTTT.

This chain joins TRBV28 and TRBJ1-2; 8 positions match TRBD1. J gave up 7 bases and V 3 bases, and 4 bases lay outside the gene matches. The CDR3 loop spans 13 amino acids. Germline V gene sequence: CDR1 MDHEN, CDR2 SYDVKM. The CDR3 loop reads CASSFNRGGGYTF. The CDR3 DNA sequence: TGTGCCAGCAGTTTCAACAGGGGGGGTGGCTACACCTTC.

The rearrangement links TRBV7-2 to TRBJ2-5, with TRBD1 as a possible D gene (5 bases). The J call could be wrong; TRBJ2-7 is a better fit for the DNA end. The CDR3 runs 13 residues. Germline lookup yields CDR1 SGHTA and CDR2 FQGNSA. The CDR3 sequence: CASSPGHIYEQYF. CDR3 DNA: TGTGCCAGCAGCCCCGGACACATCTACGAGCAGTACTTC.

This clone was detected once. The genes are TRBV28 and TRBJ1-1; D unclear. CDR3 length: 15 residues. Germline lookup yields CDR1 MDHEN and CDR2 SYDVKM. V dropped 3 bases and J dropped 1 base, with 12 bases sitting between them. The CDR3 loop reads CASSFLGHSNTEAFF. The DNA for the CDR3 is TGTGCCAGCAGTTTTTTGGGTCACTCGAACACTGAAGCTTTCTTT.

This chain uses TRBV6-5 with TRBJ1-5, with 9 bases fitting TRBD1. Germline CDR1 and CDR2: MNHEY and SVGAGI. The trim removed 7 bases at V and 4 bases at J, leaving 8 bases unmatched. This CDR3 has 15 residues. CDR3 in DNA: TGTGCCAGCACCCCGACAGGGGGTGGGAATCAGCCCCAGCATTTT. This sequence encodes CASTPTGGGNQPQHF.

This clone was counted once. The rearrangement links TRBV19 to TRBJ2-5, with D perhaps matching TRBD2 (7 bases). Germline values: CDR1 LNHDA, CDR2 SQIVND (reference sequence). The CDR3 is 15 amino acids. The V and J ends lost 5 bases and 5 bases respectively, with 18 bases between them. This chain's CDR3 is CASSGIRGGSETQYF. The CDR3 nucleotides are TGTGCCAGTAGTGGGATTAGGGGGGGGTCGGAGACCCAGTACTTC.

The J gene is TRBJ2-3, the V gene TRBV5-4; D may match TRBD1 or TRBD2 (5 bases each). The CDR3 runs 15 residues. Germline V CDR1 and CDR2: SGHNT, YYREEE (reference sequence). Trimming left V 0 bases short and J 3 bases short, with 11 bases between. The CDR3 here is CASSLDGARTDTQYF. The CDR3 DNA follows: TGTGCCAGCAGCTTGGACGGGGCCAGAACAGATACGCAGTATTTT.

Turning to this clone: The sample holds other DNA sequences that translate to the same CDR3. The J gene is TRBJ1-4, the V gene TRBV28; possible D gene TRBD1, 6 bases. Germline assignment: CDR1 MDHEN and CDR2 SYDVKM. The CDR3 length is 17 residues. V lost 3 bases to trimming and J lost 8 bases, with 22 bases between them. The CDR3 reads CASSFKGRGSGGEKLFF. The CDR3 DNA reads TGTGCCAGCAGTTTTAAAGGCAGGGGAAGTGGGGGAGAAAAACTGTTTTTT.

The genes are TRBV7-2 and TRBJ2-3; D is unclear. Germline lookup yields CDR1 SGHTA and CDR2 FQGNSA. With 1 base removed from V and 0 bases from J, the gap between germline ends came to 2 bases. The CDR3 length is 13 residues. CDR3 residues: CASSLGSTDTQYF. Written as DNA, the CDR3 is TGTGCCAGCAGCTTAGGCAGCACAGATACGCAGTATTTT.

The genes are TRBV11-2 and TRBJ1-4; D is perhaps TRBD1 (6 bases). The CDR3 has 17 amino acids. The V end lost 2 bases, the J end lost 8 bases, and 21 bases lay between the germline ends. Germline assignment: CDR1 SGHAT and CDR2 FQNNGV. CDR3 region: CASSLRNMDRGQEKLFF. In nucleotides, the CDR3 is TGTGCCAGCAGCTTAAGGAACATGGATCGGGGACAAGAAAAACTGTTTTTT.

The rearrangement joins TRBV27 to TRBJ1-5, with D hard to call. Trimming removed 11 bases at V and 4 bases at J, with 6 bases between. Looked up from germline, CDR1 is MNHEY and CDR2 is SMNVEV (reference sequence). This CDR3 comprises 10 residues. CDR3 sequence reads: CAVGNQPQHF. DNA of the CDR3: TGTGCCGTAGGGAATCAGCCCCAGCATTTT.

The CDR3 region is CASSQGQAANQPQHF. DNA of the CDR3: TGTGCCAGCAGCCAAGGACAGGCCGCCAATCAGCCCCAGCATTTT. J is TRBJ1-5 and V is TRBV4-2; D perhaps matches TRBD1 (6 bases). The germline V gene has CDR1 LGHNA and CDR2 YNFKEQ. V lost 1 base and J 3 bases, leaving 10 bases between the germline ends. The CDR3 totals 15 residues.

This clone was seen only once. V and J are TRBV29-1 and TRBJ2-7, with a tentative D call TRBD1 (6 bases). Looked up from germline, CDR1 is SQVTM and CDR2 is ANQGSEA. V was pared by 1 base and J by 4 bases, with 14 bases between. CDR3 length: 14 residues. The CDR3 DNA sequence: TGCAGCGTTGAAGGTACACAGGGAAGATACGAGCAGTACTTC. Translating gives CSVEGTQGRYEQYF.

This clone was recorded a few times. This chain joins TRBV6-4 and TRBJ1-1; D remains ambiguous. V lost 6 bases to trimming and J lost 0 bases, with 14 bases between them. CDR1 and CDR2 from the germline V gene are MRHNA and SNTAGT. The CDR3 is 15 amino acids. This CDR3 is CASSPFGYMNTEAFF. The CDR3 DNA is TGTGCCAGCAGCCCTTTCGGCTACATGAACACTGAAGCTTTCTTT.

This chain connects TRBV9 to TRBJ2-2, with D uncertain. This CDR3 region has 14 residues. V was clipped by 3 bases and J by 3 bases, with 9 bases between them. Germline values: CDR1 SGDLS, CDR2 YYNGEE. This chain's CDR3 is CASSADTYTGELFF. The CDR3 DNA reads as TGTGCCAGCAGCGCAGACACCTACACCGGGGAGCTGTTTTTT.

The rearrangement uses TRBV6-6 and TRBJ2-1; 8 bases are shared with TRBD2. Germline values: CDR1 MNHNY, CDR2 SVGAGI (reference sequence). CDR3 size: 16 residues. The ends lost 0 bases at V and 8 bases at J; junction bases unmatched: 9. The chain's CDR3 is CASSYSMGLEVDEQFF. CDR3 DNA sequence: TGTGCCAGCAGTTACTCGATGGGACTAGAGGTCGATGAGCAGTTCTTC.

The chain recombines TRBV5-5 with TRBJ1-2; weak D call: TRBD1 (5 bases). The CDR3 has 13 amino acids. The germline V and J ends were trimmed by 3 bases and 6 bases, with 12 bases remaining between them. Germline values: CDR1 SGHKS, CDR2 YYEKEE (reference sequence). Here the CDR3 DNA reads TGTGCCAGCAGCTATGGGGCAGAGCATGGCTACACCTTC. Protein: CASSYGAEHGYTF.

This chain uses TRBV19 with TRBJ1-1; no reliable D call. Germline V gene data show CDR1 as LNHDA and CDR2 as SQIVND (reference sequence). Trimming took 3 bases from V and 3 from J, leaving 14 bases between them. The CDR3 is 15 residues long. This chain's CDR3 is CASSIGRERDTEAFF. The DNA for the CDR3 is TGTGCCAGTAGTATCGGGAGGGAGAGGGACACTGAAGCTTTCTTT.